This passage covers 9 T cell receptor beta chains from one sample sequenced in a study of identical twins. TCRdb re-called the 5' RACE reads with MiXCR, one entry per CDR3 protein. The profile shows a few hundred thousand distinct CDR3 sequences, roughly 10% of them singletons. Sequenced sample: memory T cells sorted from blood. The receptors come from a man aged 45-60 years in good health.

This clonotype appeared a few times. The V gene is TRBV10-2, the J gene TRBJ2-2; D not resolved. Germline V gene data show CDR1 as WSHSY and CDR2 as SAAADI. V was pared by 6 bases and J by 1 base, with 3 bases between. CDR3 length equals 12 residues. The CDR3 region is CASRRNTGELFF. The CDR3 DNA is TGCGCCAGCAGGCGGAACACCGGGGAGCTGTTTTTT.

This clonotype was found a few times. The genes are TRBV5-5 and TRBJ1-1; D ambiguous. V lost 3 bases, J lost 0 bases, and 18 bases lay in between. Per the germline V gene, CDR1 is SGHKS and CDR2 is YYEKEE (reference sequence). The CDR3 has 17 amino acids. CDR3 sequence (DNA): TGTGCCAGCAGCTCCCCGATAAAAAATTGGATGAACACTGAAGCTTTCTTT. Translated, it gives CASSSPIKNWMNTEAFF.

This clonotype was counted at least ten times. CDR3 coding DNA: TGTGCCAGCAGTTCGCCAGCAACTAATGAAAAACTGTTTTTT. This translates into CASSSPATNEKLFF. This chain links TRBV6-5 with TRBJ1-4; D is uncertain. Germline lookup yields CDR1 MNHEY and CDR2 SVGAGI. V lost 4 bases and J lost 0, with 6 bases in between. The length of the CDR3 is 14 residues.

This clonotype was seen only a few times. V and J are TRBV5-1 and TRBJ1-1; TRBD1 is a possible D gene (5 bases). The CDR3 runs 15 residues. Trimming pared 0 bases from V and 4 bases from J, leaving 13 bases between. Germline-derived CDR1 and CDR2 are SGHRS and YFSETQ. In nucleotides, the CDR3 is TGCGCCAGCAGCTTGGGAGCGGGGGAAGGCACTGAAGCTTTCTTT. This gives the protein CASSLGAGEGTEAFF.

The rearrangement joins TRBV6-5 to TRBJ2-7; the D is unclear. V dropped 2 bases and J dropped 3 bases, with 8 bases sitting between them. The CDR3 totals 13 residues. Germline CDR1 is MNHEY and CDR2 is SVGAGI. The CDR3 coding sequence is TGTGCCAGCAGTTACCGGTCGGGCTACGAGCAGTACTTC. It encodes CASSYRSGYEQYF.

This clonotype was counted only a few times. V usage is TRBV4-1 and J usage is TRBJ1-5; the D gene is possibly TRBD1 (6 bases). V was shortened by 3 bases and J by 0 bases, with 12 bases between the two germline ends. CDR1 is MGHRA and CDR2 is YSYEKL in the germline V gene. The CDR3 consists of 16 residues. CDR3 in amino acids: CASSHRYRDSNQPQHF. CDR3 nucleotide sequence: TGCGCCAGCAGCCACCGGTACAGGGATAGCAATCAGCCCCAGCATTTT.

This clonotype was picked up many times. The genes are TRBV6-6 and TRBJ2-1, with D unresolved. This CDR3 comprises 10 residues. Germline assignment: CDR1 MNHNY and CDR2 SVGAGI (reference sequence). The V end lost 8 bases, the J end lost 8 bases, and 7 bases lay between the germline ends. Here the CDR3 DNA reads TGTGCCAGCGTTGGAGATGAGCAGTTCTTC. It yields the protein CASVGDEQFF.

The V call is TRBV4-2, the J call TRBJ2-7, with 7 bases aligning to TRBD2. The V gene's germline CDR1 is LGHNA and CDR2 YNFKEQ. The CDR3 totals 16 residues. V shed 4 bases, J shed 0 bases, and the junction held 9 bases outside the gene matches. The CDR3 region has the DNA TGTGCCAGCAGCCCGGGGGGAGCGGACCCCTCCTACGAGCAGTACTTC. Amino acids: CASSPGGADPSYEQYF.

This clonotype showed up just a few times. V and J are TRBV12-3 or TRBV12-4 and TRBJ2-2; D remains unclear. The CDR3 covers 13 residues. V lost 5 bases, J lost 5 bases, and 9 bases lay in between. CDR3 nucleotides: TGTGCCAGCAGTGCCATAATGACCGGGGAGCTGTTTTTT. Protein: CASSAIMTGELFF.